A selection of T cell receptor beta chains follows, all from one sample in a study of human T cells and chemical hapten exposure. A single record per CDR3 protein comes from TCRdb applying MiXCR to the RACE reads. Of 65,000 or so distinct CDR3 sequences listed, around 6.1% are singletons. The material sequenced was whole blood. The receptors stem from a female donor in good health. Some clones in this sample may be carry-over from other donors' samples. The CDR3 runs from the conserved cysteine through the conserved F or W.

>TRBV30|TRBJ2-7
CAWSVQGHHQYF
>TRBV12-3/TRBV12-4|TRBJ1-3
CASSPPGQRGNTIYF
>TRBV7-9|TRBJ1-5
CASSLGAGDNQPQHF
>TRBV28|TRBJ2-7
CASSLTREQYF
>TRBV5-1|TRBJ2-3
CASSLLTPQTDTQYF
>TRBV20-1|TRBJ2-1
CSALQAGPREQFF
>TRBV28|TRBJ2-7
CASSLAGTWGEQYF
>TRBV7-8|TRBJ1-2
CASSFAGTGVNYGYTF
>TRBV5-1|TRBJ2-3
CASRPDKADTQYF
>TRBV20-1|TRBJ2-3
CSARAGLTDTQYF
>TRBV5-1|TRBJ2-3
CASSLAKTSTDTQYF
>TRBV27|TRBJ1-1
CASSFQGNTEAFF
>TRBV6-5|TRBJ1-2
CASSYSLGEGYTF
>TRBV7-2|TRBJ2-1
CASSPAGRLEQFF
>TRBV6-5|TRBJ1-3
CASSFLRSPNTIYF
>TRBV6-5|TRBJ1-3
CASSFLRRGNSGNTIYF
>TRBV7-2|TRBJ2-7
CASSPRGTSGGYEQYF
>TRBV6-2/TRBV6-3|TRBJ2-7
CASSPTDNSYEQYF
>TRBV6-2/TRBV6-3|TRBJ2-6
CASSEHTGANVLTF
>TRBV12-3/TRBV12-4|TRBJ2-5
CASSFGPLETQYF
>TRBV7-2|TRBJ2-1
CASSFGYLGYNEQFF
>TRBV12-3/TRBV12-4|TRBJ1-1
CASSLTGQGDLNTEAFF
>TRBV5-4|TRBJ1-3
CASSRTPGGVGNTIYF
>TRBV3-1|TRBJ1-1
CASTQGQGAFKAFF
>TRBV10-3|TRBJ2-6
CASAASGANVLTF
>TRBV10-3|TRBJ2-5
CATRPALWETQYF
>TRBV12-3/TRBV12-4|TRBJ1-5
CASSFPGQDQPQNF
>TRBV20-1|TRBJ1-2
CSARARDFNYGYTF